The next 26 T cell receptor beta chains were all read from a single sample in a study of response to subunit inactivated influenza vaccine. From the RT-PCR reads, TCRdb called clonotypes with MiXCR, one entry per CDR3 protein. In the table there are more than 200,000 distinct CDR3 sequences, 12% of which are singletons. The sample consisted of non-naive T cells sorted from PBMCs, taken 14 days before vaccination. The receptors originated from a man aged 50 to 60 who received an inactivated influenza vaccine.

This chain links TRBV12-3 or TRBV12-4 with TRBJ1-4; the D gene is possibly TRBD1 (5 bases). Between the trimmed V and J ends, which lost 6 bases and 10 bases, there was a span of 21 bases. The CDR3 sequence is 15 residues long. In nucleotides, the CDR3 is TGTGCCAGCAGGAACCAGGGAACGGTGGGTGGAAAACTGTTTTTT. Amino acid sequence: CASRNQGTVGGKLFF.

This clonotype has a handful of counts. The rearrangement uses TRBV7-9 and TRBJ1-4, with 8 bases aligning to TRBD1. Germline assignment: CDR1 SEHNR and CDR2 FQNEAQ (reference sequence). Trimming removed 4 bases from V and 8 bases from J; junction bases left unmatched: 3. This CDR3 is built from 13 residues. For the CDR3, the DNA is TGTGCCAGCAGCTGGACAGGGATGGAAAAACTGTTTTTT. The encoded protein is CASSWTGMEKLFF.

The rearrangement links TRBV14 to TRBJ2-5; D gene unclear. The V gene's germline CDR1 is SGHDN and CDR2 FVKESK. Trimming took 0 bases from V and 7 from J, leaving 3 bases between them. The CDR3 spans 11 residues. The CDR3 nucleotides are TGTGCCAGCAGCCAAGACCGGACCCAGTACTTC. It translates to CASSQDRTQYF.

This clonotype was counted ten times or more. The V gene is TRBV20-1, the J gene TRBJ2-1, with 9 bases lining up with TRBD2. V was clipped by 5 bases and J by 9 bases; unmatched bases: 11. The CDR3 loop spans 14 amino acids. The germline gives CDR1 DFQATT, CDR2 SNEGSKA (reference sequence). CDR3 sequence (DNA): TGCAGTGCTGTTAGCGGGAGTAGCGATGGTGAGCAGTTCTTC. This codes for CSAVSGSSDGEQFF.

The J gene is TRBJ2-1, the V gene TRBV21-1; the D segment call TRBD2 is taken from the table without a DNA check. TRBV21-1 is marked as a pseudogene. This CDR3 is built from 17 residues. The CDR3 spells CASSPEAGGRGYNEQFF. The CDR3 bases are TGTGCCAGCAGCCCCGAGGCGGGGGGCCGGGGTTACAATGAGCAGTTCTTC.

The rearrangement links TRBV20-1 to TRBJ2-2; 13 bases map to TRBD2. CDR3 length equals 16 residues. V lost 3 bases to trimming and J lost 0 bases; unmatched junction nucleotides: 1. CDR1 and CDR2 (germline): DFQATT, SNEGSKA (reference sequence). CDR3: CSARGLAGSNTGELFF. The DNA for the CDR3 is TGCAGTGCTAGGGGACTAGCGGGATCGAACACCGGGGAGCTGTTTTTT.

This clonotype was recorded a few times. The CDR3 region is CASSLGSSSYNEQFF. The CDR3 DNA reads as TGTGCCAGCAGCTTAGGCTCCTCCTCCTACAATGAGCAGTTCTTC. The V and J genes are TRBV11-3 and TRBJ2-1, with unresolved D. The CDR3 loop spans 15 amino acids. Per germline, CDR1 SGHNT and CDR2 YENEEA. The V end lost 1 base, the J end lost 0 bases, and 7 bases lay between the germline ends.

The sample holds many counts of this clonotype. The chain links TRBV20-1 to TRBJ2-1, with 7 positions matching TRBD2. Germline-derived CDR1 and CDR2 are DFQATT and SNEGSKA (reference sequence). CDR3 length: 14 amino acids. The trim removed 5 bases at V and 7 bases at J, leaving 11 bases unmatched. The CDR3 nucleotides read TGCAGTGCTGGGGCTGGAGGGAGGGCGAATGAGCAGTTCTTC. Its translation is CSAGAGGRANEQFF.

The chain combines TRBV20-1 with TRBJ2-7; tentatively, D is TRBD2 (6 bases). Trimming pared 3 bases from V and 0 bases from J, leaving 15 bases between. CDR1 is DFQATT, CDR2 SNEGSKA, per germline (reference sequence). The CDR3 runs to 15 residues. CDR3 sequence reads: CSASAGPAVSYEQYF. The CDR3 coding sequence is TGCAGTGCTAGCGCGGGACCAGCGGTCTCCTACGAGCAGTACTTC.

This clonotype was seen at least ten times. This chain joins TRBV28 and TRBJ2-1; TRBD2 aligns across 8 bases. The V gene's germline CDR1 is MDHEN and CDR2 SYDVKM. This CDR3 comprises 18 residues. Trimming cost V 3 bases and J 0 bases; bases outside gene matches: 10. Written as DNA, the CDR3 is TGTGCCAGCAGTTTCTCGCTCGGGAGGGCCGTCTCCTACAATGAGCAGTTCTTC. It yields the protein CASSFSLGRAVSYNEQFF.

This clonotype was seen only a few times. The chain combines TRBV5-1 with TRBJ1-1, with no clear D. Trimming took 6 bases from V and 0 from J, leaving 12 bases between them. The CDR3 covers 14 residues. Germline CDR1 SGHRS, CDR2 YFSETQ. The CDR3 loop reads CASTFSAVNTEAFF. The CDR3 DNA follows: TGCGCCAGCACCTTCTCGGCAGTGAACACTGAAGCTTTCTTT.

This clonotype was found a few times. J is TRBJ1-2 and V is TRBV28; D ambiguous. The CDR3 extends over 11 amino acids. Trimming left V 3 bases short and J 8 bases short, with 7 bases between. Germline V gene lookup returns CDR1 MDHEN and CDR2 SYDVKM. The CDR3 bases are TGTGCCAGCAGTTTTCTCGGGGGCTACACCTTC. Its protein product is CASSFLGGYTF.

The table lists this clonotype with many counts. The CDR3 bases are TGCGCCAGCAGCTTAACGGTTGCGAACACCGGGGAGCTGTTTTTT. Translation: CASSLTVANTGELFF. The chain carries TRBV5-1 and TRBJ2-2, with no clear D. V lost 2 bases, J lost 0 bases, and 8 bases lay in between. The CDR3 has 15 residues. Per germline, CDR1 SGHRS and CDR2 YFSETQ.

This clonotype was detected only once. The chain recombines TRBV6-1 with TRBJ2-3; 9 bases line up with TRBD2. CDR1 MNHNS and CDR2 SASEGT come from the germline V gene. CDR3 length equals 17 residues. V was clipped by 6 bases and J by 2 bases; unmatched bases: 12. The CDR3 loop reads CASSAQTTSGYTDTQYF. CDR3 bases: TGTGCCAGCAGCGCCCAGACGACTAGCGGTTACACAGATACGCAGTATTTT.

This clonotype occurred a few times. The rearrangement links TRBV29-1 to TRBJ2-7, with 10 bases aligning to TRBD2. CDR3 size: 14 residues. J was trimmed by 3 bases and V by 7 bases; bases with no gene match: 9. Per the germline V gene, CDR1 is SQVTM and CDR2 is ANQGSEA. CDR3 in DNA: TGCAGCGCGCTAGGACTAGCGGACAGCTACGAGCAGTACTTC. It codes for CSALGLADSYEQYF.

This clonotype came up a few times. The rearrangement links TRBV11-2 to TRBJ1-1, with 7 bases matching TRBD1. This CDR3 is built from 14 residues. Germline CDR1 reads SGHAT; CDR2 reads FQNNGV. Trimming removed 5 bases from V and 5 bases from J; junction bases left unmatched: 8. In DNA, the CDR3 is TGTGCCAGCAGCCCTCGGACAGGCTGGACTGAAGCTTTCTTT. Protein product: CASSPRTGWTEAFF.

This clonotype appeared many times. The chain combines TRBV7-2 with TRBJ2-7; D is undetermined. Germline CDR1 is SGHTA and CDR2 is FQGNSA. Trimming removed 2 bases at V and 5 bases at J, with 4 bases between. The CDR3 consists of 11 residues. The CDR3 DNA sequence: TGTGCCAGCAGCTTATTGGACGAGCAGTACTTC. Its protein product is CASSLLDEQYF.

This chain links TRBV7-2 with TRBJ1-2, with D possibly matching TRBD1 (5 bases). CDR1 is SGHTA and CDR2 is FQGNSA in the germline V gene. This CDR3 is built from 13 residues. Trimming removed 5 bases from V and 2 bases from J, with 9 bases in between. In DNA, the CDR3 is TGTGCCAGCAGCGTGACAGCGAACTATGGCTACACCTTC. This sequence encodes CASSVTANYGYTF. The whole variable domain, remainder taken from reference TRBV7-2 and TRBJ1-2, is GAGVSQSPSNKVTEKGKDVELRCDPISGHTALYWYRQSLGQGLEFLIYFQGNSAPDKSGLPSDRFSAERTGGSVSTLTIQRTQQEDSAVYLCASSVTANYGYTFGSGTRLTVV.

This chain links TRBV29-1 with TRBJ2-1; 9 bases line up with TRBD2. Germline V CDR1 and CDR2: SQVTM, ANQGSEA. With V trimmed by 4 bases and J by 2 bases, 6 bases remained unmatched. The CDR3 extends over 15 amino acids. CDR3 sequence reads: CSVGKREATYNEQFF. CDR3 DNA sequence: TGCAGCGTTGGGAAGCGGGAGGCCACCTACAATGAGCAGTTCTTC.

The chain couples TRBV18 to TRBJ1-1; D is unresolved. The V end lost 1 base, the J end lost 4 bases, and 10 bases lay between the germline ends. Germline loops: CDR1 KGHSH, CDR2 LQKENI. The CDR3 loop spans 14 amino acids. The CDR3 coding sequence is TGTGCCAGCTCACCACTGGGCAGCCTCACTGAAGCTTTCTTT. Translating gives CASSPLGSLTEAFF.

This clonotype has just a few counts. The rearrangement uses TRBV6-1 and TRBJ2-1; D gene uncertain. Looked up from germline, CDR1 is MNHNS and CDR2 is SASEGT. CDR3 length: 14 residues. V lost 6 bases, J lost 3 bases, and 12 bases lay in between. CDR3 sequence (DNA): TGTGCCAGCAGCCGGACCGCTCACTACAATGAGCAGTTCTTC. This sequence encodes CASSRTAHYNEQFF.

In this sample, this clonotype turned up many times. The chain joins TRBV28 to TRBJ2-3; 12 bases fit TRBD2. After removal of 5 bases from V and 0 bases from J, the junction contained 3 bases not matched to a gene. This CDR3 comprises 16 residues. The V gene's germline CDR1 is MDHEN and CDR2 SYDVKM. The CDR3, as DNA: TGTGCCAGCAGTCACCTAGCGGGGGGGAGCACAGATACGCAGTATTTT. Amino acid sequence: CASSHLAGGSTDTQYF.

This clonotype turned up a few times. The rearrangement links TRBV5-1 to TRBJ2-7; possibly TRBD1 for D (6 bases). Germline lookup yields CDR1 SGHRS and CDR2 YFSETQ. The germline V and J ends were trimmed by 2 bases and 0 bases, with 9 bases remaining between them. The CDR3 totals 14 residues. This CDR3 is CASSFTGSSYEQYF. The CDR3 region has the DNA TGCGCCAGCAGCTTTACAGGGAGCTCCTACGAGCAGTACTTC.

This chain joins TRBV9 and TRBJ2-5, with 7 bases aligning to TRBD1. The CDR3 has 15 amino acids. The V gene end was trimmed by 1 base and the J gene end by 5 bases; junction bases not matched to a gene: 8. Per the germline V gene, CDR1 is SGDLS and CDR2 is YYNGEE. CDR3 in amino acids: CASSVFEGARETQYF. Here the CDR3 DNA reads TGTGCCAGCAGCGTATTTGAGGGGGCCAGGGAGACCCAGTACTTC.

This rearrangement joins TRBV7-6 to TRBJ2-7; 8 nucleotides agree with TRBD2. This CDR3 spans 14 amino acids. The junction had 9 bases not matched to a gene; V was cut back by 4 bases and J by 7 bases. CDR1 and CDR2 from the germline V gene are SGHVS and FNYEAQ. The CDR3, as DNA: TGTGCCAGCAGCTCATGGACTAGCTGGGGTGAGCAGTACTTC. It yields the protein CASSSWTSWGEQYF.

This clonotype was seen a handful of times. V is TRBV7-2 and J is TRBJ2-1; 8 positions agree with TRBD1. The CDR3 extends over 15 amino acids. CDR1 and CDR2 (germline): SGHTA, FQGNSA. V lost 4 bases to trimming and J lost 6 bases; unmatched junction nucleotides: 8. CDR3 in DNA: TGTGCCAGCAGCTATAGGACAGGGTGGGTCAATGAGCAGTTCTTC. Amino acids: CASSYRTGWVNEQFF.